The source of this T cell receptor (beta chain) is a study of control samples from healthy donors and cancer patients (dated by TCRdb to about 2020). With respect to this clone: The clone's antigen remains unknown. One base away there is no much larger clone; base qualities are not given.

Libraries were made using the immunoSEQ multiplex PCR assay. In TCRdb, the immuneACCESS table is reduced to in-frame sequences with V and J assigned. These tables do not hold every clone; where another copy was compared, an unresolved V gene accounts for under half, and the others remain unexplained. This sample is represented by tens of thousands of clones; roughly 91% of them were singletons. 15% to 19% of the sample rests with the top ten. Trimming removed 7 bases from V and 1 base from J, leaving 13 bases between the germline ends. Taken from cysteine to phenylalanine, the CDR3 has 15 residues. CDR3 DNA is the only sequence kept; it has 45 bases, read in frame from the first base. The germline V gene yields SGHTA for CDR1 and FQGTGA for CDR2.

The source is a man aged 25-45 years in good health. Sequencing was performed on blood. The V gene is TRBV7-3 and the J gene is TRBJ2-2, and TRBD2 may be the D gene, going by 5 matching bases. The bases read TGTGCCAGCACCGGTGTGGCGGGGAACACCGGGGAGCTGTTTTTT. This translates into CASTGVAGNTGELFF.